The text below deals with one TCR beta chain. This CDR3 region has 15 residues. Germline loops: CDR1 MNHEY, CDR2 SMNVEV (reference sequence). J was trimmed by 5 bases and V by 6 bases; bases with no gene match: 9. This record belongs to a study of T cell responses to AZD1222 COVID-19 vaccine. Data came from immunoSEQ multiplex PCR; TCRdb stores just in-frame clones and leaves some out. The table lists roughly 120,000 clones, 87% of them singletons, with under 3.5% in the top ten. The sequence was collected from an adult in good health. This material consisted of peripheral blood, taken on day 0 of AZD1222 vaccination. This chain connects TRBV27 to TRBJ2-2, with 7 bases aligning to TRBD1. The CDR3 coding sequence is TGTGCCAGCAGCCTATCGACACAGGGGACCGGGGAGCTGTTTTTT. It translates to CASSLSTQGTGELFF.